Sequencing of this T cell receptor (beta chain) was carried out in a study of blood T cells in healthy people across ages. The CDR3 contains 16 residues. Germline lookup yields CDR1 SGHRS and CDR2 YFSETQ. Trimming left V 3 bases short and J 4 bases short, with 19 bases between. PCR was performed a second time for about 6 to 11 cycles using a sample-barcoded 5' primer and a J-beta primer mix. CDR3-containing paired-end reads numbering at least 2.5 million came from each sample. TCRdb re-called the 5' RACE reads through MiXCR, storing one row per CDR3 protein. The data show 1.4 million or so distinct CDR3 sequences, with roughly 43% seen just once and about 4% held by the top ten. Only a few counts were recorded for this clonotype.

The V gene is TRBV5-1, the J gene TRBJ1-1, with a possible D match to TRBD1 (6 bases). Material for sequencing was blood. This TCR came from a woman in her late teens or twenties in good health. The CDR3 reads CASSSNTGRTVTEAFF. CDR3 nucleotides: TGCGCCAGCAGCTCAAATACAGGGAGGACTGTCACTGAAGCTTTCTTT. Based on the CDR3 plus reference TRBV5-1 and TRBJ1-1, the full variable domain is KAGVTQTPRYLIKTRGQQVTLSCSPISGHRSVSWYQQTPGQGLQFLFEYFSETQRNKGNFPGRFSGRQFSNSRSEMNVSTLELGDSALYLCASSSNTGRTVTEAFFGQGTRLTVV.